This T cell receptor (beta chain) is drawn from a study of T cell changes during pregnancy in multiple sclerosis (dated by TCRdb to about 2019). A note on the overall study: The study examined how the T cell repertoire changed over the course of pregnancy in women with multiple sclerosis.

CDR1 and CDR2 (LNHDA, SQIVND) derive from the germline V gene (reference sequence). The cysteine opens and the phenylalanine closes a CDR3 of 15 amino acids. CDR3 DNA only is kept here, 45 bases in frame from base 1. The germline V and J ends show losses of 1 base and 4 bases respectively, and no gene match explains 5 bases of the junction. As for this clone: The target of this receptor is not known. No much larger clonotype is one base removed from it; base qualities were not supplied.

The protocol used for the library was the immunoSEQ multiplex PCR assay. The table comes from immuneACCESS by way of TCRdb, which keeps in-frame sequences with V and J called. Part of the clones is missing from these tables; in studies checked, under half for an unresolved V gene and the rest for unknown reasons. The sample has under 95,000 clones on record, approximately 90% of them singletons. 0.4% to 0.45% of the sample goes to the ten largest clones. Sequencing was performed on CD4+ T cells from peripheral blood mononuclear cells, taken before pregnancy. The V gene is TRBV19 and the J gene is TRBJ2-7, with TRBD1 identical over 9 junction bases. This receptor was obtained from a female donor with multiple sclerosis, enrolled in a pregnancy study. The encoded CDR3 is CASSIVGTGKYEQYF. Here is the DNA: TGTGCCAGTAGTATAGTTGGGACAGGGAAGTACGAGCAGTACTTC.